This TCR beta chain was captured by sequencing in a study of response to subunit inactivated influenza vaccine. Study-wide results and caveats: Authors suggested each seasonal flu vaccination may recruit only limited numbers of new T cells.

This clonotype has just a few counts. The antigen is undetermined. TCRdb passed the RT-PCR reads through MiXCR, listing each CDR3 protein once. This table has around 760,000 distinct CDR3 sequences, 11% to 15% appearing once. With 6 bases clipped from V and 4 bases from J, the junction kept 6 bases outside the gene matches. The CDR3 extends over 15 amino acids. From germline, CDR1 is SQVTM and CDR2 ANQGSEA. Sequencing was performed on PBMCs from blood, taken roughly 2 weeks before vaccination. The source is a man aged 45-60 years who received an inactivated influenza vaccine. The rearrangement links TRBV29-1 to TRBJ2-4, with 13 bases matching TRBD2. CDR3 in DNA: TGCAGCGTCCGGGGGACTAGCGGGACTAAAAACATTCAGTACTTC. It yields the protein CSVRGTSGTKNIQYF.